This passage covers 21 T cell receptor beta chains from one sample sequenced in a study of control samples from healthy donors and cancer patients. Produced via immunoSEQ multiplex PCR; TCRdb's table is partial and in-frame only. The data hold about 80,000 clones, with roughly nine tenths observed a single time. Sequencing input: blood. Every receptor here comes from a man aged 50 or older in good health.

This chain joins TRBV20-1 and TRBJ1-1; D remains ambiguous. The CDR3 extends over 13 amino acids. V lost 3 bases to trimming and J lost 3 bases, with 11 bases between them. The germline V gene has CDR1 DFQATT and CDR2 SNEGSKA (reference sequence). The CDR3 sequence: CSASPLRDTEAFF. The CDR3, as DNA: TGCAGTGCTAGTCCCCTCCGGGACACTGAAGCTTTCTTT.

The chain links TRBV6-5 to TRBJ1-2, with D possibly being TRBD1 (6 bases). The V end lost 2 bases, the J end lost 4 bases, and 17 bases lay between the germline ends. From germline, CDR1 is MNHEY and CDR2 SVGAGI. The CDR3 runs to 16 residues. The CDR3 sequence is CASSYLTGRGFYGYTF. CDR3 nucleotide sequence: TGTGCCAGCAGTTACCTCACAGGGAGAGGGTTCTATGGCTACACCTTC.

A single count supports this clone. The V gene is TRBV19, the J gene TRBJ1-1; D call uncertain. Trimming removed 4 bases from V and 6 bases from J, with 9 bases in between. This CDR3 is 12 amino acids long. Germline-derived CDR1 and CDR2 are LNHDA and SQIVND (reference sequence). The chain's CDR3 is CASSNPESEAFF. The CDR3 region has the DNA TGTGCCAGTAGTAACCCAGAATCTGAAGCTTTCTTT.

The chain combines TRBV10-1 with TRBJ2-7, with D perhaps being TRBD1 or TRBD2 (5 bases each). The CDR3 consists of 11 residues. The germline V gene has CDR1 WNHNN and CDR2 SYGVQD (reference sequence). V lost 2 bases, J lost 7 bases, and 6 bases lay in between. As DNA, the CDR3 is TGCGCCAGCAGTGAGGAGGGGGAGCAGTACTTC. As protein: CASSEEGEQYF.

The chain links TRBV5-6 to TRBJ2-7; a possible D gene is TRBD1 (5 bases). Trimming took 3 bases from V and 0 from J, leaving 19 bases between them. The CDR3 extends over 17 amino acids. Germline V gene sequence: CDR1 SGHDT, CDR2 YYEEEE. The CDR3 here is CASSSRPQGPYSYEQYF. The CDR3, as DNA: TGTGCCAGCAGCTCCCGACCGCAGGGCCCCTACTCCTACGAGCAGTACTTC.

The chain is built from TRBV5-1 and TRBJ2-5; 12 nucleotides align to TRBD2. Germline assignment: CDR1 SGHRS and CDR2 YFSETQ. The trim removed 2 bases at V and 5 bases at J, leaving 10 bases unmatched. The CDR3 consists of 17 residues. CDR3: CASSLWASGGALETQYF. CDR3 DNA sequence: TGCGCCAGCAGCTTATGGGCTAGCGGGGGGGCCCTGGAGACCCAGTACTTC.

This clone was detected only a few times. The chain is built from TRBV27 and TRBJ2-3; D may be TRBD1 or TRBD2 (5 bases each). Deletions cut 4 bases from V and 7 bases from J, with 9 bases between. Per germline, CDR1 MNHEY and CDR2 SMNVEV (reference sequence). This CDR3 region has 12 residues. CDR3 nucleotides: TGTGCCAGCAGTTCCGGGGCGTATACGCAGTATTTT. Residues: CASSSGAYTQYF.

V and J are TRBV3-1 (or the pseudogene TRBV3-2) and TRBJ2-2; D is ambiguous. Deletions cut 1 base from V and 7 bases from J, with 4 bases between. The germline CDR1 and CDR2 sequences are LGHDT and YNNKEL (reference sequence). The length of the CDR3 is 12 residues. Written as DNA, the CDR3 is TGTGCCAGCAGCCAAGTGGGCGGGGAGCTGTTTTTT. Translated, it gives CASSQVGGELFF.

The J gene is TRBJ2-7, the V gene TRBV5-1; 8 bases are shared with TRBD1. This CDR3 is built from 16 residues. V was clipped by 5 bases and J by 6 bases; unmatched bases: 16. Germline V gene lookup returns CDR1 SGHRS and CDR2 YFSETQ. The CDR3 is CASRPWTGIDFGEQYF. In DNA, the CDR3 is TGCGCCAGCAGACCCTGGACAGGGATTGACTTCGGCGAGCAGTACTTC.

The count of this clone is one. V is TRBV24-1 and J is TRBJ2-2; perhaps TRBD1 as D (6 bases). Per the germline V gene, CDR1 is KGHDR and CDR2 is SFDVKD. V was clipped by 4 bases and J by 3 bases, with 8 bases between them. CDR3 length equals 14 residues. The CDR3 coding sequence is TGTGCCACCAGTGACCGGACAGACACCGGGGAGCTGTTTTTT. Its protein is CATSDRTDTGELFF.

This clone was picked up one time. This chain links TRBV5-5 with TRBJ2-5; 7 bases map to TRBD2. Germline lookup yields CDR1 SGHKS and CDR2 YYEKEE (reference sequence). This CDR3 has 14 residues. The V gene end was trimmed by 3 bases and the J gene end by 5 bases; junction bases not matched to a gene: 7. CDR3 loop: CASSSGLSMETQYF. The CDR3, as DNA: TGTGCCAGCAGCTCGGGACTATCAATGGAGACCCAGTACTTC. Combining the CDR3 with reference TRBV5-5 and TRBJ2-5 gives the whole variable domain DAGVTQSPTHLIKTRGQQVTLRCSPISGHKSVSWYQQVLGQGPQFIFQYYEKEERGRGNFPDRFSARQFPNYSSELNVNALLLGDSALYLCASSSGLSMETQYFGPGTRLLVL.

The chain uses TRBV4-1 and TRBJ1-6; D not certain. CDR1 is MGHRA, CDR2 YSYEKL, per germline. The CDR3 contains 15 residues. The V gene lost 0 bases and the J gene lost 5 bases, with 8 bases spanning the gap. CDR3 loop: CASSQEHRDNSPLHF. CDR3 in DNA: TGCGCCAGCAGCCAAGAGCATAGGGATAATTCACCCCTCCACTTT.

V usage is TRBV5-6 and J usage is TRBJ2-3; 7 bases are shared with TRBD2. The CDR3 runs to 16 residues. J lost 3 bases, V lost 0 bases, and 7 bases had no gene match. CDR1 SGHDT and CDR2 YYEEEE come from the germline V gene. The CDR3 bases are TGTGCCAGCAGCTTGGAAGGCGGGGGAGGGACAGATACGCAGTATTTT. It codes for CASSLEGGGGTDTQYF. Together with reference TRBV5-6 and TRBJ2-3, the CDR3 gives the full variable domain: DAGVTQSPTHLIKTRGQQVTLRCSPKSGHDTVSWYQQALGQGPQFIFQYYEEEERQRGNFPDRFSGHQFPNYSSELNVNALLLGDSALYLCASSLEGGGGTDTQYFGPGTRLTVL.

This clone was counted a single time. V usage is TRBV4-1 and J usage is TRBJ2-4; D not certain. The CDR3 sequence is 17 residues long. Deletions cut 4 bases from V and 1 base from J, with 17 bases between. Germline lookup yields CDR1 MGHRA and CDR2 YSYEKL. The CDR3: CASSLGTQESAKNIQYF. The DNA for the CDR3 is TGCGCCAGCAGCCTTGGAACTCAAGAGAGCGCCAAAAACATTCAGTACTTC.

The table lists this clone with a few counts. The chain is built from TRBV7-9 and TRBJ2-2, with a weak D call TRBD2 (6 bases). V shed 5 bases and J shed 3 bases, with 16 bases lying between them. This CDR3 is built from 16 residues. Germline V gives CDR1 SEHNR, CDR2 FQNEAQ (reference sequence). As DNA, the CDR3 is TGTGCCAGCAGCAAAGGGAGGACTTCTGACACCGGGGAGCTGTTTTTT. Protein: CASSKGRTSDTGELFF.

The chain combines TRBV19 with TRBJ1-1; 8 bases agree with TRBD1. Germline loops: CDR1 LNHDA, CDR2 SQIVND (reference sequence). V lost 5 bases, J lost 3 bases, and 8 bases stayed unmatched. The CDR3 runs to 15 residues. CDR3 amino acids: CASSGGQGSYTEAFF. The CDR3 DNA is TGTGCCAGTAGTGGAGGACAGGGATCCTACACTGAAGCTTTCTTT.

The chain combines TRBV6-5 with TRBJ1-2, with TRBD1 identical over 10 bases. The germline V gene has CDR1 MNHEY and CDR2 SVGAGI. This CDR3 region has 13 residues. V was clipped by 6 bases and J by 7 bases; unmatched bases: 5. The CDR3 protein is CASSPGQGLGYTF. CDR3 nucleotides: TGTGCCAGCAGCCCGGGACAGGGGCTTGGCTACACCTTC.

The J gene is TRBJ2-7, the V gene TRBV9; 7 nucleotides match TRBD2. V shed 4 bases, J shed 0 bases, and the junction held 7 bases outside the gene matches. The CDR3 covers 15 residues. Germline-derived CDR1 and CDR2 are SGDLS and YYNGEE. The CDR3 is CASSPHWDYSYEQYF. In DNA, the CDR3 is TGTGCCAGCAGCCCCCATTGGGACTACTCCTACGAGCAGTACTTC.

The chain couples TRBV7-8 to TRBJ2-2; the D gene is possibly TRBD1 (5 bases). The CDR3 is 15 amino acids. V lost 1 base and J lost 6, with 12 bases in between. Per the germline V gene, CDR1 is SGHVS and CDR2 is FQNEAQ. Here the CDR3 reads CASSLGASGSGELFF. The CDR3 DNA reads TGTGCCAGCAGCTTAGGGGCCTCAGGGTCCGGGGAGCTGTTTTTT.

The CDR3 bases are TGCGCCAGCAGCTTGGACAGGGGGACGGATGGCTACACCTTC. This sequence encodes CASSLDRGTDGYTF. The chain carries TRBV5-1 and TRBJ1-2, with 8 bases that match TRBD1. The length of the CDR3 is 14 residues. V gave up 0 bases and J gave up 6 bases; unmatched junction bases: 4. Germline loops: CDR1 SGHRS, CDR2 YFSETQ. The whole variable domain, remainder taken from reference TRBV5-1 and TRBJ1-2, is KAGVTQTPRYLIKTRGQQVTLSCSPISGHRSVSWYQQTPGQGLQFLFEYFSETQRNKGNFPGRFSGRQFSNSRSEMNVSTLELGDSALYLCASSLDRGTDGYTFGSGTRLTVV.

J is TRBJ1-2 and V is TRBV3-1 (or the pseudogene TRBV3-2), with TRBD1 as a possible D gene (6 bases). This CDR3 has 15 residues. Trimming took off 1 base at V and 4 bases at J, with 13 bases between the two ends. Germline V CDR1 and CDR2: LGHDT, YNNKEL (reference sequence). This chain's CDR3 is CASSQGWQGIYGYTF. CDR3 DNA sequence: TGTGCCAGCAGCCAAGGATGGCAGGGGATCTATGGCTACACCTTC.